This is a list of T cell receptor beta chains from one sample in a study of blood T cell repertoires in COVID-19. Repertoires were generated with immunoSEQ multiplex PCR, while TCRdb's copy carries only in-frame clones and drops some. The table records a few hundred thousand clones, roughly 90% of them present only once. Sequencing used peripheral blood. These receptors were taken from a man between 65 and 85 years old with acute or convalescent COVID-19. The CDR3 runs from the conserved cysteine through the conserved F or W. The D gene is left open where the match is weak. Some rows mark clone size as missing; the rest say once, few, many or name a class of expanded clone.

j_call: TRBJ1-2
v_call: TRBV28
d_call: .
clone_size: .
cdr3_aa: CASSLVDRSYGYTF
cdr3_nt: TGTGCCAGCAGTTTGGTCGACAGATCCTATGGCTACACCTTC

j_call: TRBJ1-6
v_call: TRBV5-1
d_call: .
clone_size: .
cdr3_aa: CASSLRGASSSPLHF
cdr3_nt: TGCGCCAGCAGCTTGCGGGGTGCGTCGAGTTCACCCCTCCACTTT

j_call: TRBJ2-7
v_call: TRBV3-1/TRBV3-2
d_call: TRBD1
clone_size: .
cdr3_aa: CASSQVGTGGSEQYF
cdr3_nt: TGTGCCAGCAGCCAAGTGGGGACAGGGGGCTCCGAGCAGTACTTC

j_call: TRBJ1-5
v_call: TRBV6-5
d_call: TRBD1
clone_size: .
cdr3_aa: CATRDRGLIAQHF
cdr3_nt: TGTGCCACCCGCGACAGGGGACTTATAGCCCAGCATTTT

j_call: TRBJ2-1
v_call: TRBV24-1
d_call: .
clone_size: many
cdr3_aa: CATSEFGRQFF
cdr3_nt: TGTGCCACCAGTGAGTTTGGCAGGCAGTTCTTC

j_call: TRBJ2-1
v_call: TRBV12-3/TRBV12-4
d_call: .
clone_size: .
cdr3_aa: CASSSLLAGEQFF
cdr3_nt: TGTGCCAGCAGTTCCCTACTAGCCGGTGAGCAGTTCTTC

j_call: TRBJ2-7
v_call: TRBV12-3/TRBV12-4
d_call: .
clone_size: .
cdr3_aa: CASSRELGEEQYF
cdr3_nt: TGTGCCAGCAGCCGGGAGCTGGGAGAGGAGCAGTACTTC

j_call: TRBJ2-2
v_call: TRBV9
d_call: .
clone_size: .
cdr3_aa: CASSTQSRSRGTGELFF
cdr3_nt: TGTGCCAGCAGCACCCAAAGTCGTTCGAGGGGGACCGGGGAGCTGTTTTTT

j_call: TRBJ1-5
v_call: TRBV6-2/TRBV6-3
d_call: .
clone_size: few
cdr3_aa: CASSYSVGARGNQPQHF
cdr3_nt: TGTGCCAGCAGTTACTCGGTGGGGGCGCGGGGCAATCAGCCCCAGCATTTT

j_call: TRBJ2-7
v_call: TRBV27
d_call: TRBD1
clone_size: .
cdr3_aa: CASKIRQGSYEQYF
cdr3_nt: TGTGCCAGCAAGATTAGACAGGGGTCCTACGAGCAGTACTTC

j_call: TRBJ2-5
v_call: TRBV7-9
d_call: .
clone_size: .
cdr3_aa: CASSSGRVQETQYF
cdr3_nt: TGTGCCAGCAGCTCGGGCAGGGTACAAGAGACCCAGTACTTC

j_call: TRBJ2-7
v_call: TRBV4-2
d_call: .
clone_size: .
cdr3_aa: CASSPDPPGDIAYEQYF
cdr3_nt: TGTGCCAGCAGCCCGGACCCTCCTGGGGACATTGCTTACGAGCAGTACTTC

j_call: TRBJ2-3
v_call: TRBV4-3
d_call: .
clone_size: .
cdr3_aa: CASSVRGIVTDTQYF
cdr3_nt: TGCGCCAGCAGCGTACGGGGGATAGTGACAGATACGCAGTATTTT

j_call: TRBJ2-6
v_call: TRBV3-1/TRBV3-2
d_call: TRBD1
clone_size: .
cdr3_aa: CASSHRPGTGVGANVLTF
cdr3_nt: TGTGCCAGCAGCCACCGTCCCGGGACAGGGGTTGGGGCCAACGTCCTGACTTTC

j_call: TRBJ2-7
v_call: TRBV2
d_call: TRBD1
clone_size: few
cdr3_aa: CASSQLGQVGEQYF
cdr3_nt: TGTGCCAGCAGTCAACTCGGACAGGTCGGCGAGCAGTACTTC

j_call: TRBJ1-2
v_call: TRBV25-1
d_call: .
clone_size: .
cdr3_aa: CASSGPGLQGYTF
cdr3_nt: TGTGCCAGCAGTGGTCCAGGGTTACAGGGCTACACCTTC

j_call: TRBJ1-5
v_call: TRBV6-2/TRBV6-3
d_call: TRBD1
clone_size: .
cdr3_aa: CASSRDRAINQPQHF
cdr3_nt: TGTGCCAGCAGTCGGGACAGGGCAATCAATCAGCCCCAGCATTTT

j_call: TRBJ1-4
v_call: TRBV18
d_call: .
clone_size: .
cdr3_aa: CASSRTSGDEKLFF
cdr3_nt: TGTGCCAGCTCACGGACTTCCGGGGATGAAAAACTGTTTTTT

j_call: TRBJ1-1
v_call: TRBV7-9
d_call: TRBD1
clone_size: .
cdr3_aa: CASSPQGQANTEAFF
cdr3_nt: TGTGCCAGCAGCCCTCAGGGACAGGCGAACACTGAAGCTTTCTTT

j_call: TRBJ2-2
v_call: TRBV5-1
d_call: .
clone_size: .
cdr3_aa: CASSFGVNTGELFF
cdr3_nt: TGCGCCAGCAGTTTCGGGGTGAACACCGGGGAGCTGTTTTTT

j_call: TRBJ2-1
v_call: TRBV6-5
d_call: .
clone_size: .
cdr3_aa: CASKQGGSYNEQFF
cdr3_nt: TGTGCCAGCAAACAGGGTGGATCCTACAATGAGCAGTTCTTC

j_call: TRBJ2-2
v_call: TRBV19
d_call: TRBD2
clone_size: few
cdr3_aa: CATRLAENTGELFF
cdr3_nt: TGTGCTACAAGACTAGCGGAGAACACCGGGGAGCTGTTTTTT

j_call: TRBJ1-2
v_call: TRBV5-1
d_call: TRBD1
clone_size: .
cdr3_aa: CASGTGRSGYTF
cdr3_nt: TGCGCCAGCGGGACAGGGAGGAGCGGCTACACCTTC

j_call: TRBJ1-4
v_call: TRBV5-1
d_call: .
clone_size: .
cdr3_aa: CASRLREPNEKLFF
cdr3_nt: TGCGCCAGCAGACTAAGGGAGCCTAATGAAAAACTGTTTTTT

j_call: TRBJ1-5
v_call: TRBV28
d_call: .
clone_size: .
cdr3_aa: CASSLVEDNQPQHF
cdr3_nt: TGTGCCAGCAGTTTAGTGGAGGACAATCAGCCCCAGCATTTT

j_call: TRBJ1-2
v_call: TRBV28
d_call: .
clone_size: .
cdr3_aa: CASSFGLQAGLRNYGYTF
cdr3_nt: TGTGCCAGCAGTTTCGGACTTCAAGCGGGACTGCGGAACTATGGCTACACCTTC

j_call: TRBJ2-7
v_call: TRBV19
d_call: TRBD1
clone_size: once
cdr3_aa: CASSMTGGTYEQYF
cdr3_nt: TGTGCCAGTAGTATGACAGGGGGGACCTACGAGCAGTACTTC

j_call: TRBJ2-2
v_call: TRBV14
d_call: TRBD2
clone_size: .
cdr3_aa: CASSQVGGLNTGELFF
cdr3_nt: TGTGCCAGCAGCCAAGTGGGAGGGCTTAACACCGGGGAGCTGTTTTTT

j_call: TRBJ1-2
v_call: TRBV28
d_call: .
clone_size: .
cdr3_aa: CASSPRSYGYTF
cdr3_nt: TGTGCCAGCAGTCCCCGGTCCTATGGCTACACCTTC

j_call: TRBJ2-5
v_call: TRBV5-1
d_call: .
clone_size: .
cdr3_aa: CASSLGTVQETQYF
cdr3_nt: TGCGCCAGCAGCTTGGGGACAGTACAAGAGACCCAGTACTTC

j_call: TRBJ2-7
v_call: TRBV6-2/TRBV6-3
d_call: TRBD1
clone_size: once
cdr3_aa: CASSFPRDRGYEQYF
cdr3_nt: TGTGCCAGCAGTTTCCCCCGAGACAGGGGCTACGAGCAGTACTTC

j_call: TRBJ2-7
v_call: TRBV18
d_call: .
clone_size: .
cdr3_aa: CASSPREASGNAYEQYF
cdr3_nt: TGTGCCAGCTCACCACGGGAGGCAAGCGGTAATGCCTACGAGCAGTACTTC

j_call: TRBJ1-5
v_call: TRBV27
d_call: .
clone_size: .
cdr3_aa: CASSLNPWRDQPQHF
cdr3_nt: TGTGCCAGCAGTTTAAACCCTTGGAGGGATCAGCCCCAGCATTTT

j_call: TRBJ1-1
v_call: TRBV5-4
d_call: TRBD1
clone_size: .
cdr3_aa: CASSFIGQANTEAFF
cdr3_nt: TGTGCCAGCAGCTTTATAGGACAGGCGAACACTGAAGCTTTCTTT

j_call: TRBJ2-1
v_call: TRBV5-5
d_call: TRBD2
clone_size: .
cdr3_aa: CASTRLPLAGGDNEQFF
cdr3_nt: TGTGCCAGCACCCGGTTACCACTAGCGGGAGGAGACAATGAGCAGTTCTTC

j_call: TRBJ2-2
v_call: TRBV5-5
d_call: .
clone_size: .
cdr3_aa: CASSLVAGELFF
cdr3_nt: TGTGCCAGCAGCTTGGTAGCCGGGGAGCTGTTTTTT

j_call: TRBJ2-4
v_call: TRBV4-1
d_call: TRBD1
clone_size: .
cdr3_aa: CASSQDNFGTGGNIQYF
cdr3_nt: TGCGCCAGCAGCCAAGATAATTTCGGGACAGGGGGAAACATTCAGTACTTC

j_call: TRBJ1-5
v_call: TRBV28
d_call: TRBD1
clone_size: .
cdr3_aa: CASSTGTGGKQPQHF
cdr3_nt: TGTGCCAGCAGTACCGGGACAGGGGGGAAACAGCCCCAGCATTTT

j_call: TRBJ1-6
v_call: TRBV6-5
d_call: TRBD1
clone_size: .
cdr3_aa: CASSLSGQGDSPLHF
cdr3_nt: TGTGCCAGCAGTTTATCGGGACAGGGCGATTCACCCCTCCACTTT

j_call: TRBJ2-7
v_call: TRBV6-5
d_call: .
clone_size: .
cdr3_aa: CASSYTVGAGNYEQYF
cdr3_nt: TGTGCCAGCAGTTACACTGTGGGGGCCGGTAACTACGAGCAGTACTTC

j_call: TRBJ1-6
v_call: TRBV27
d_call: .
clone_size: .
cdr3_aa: CASSSRGTYNSPLHF
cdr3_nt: TGTGCCAGCAGTTCCAGGGGAACCTATAATTCACCCCTCCACTTT

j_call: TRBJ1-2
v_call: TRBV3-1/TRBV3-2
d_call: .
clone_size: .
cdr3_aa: CASSQPGDGYTF
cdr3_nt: TGTGCCAGCAGCCAACCGGGGGATGGCTACACCTTC

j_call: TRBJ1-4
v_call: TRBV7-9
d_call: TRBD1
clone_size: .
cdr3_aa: CASSEGTGGEKLFF
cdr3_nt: TGTGCCAGCAGCGAGGGGACAGGGGGAGAAAAACTGTTTTTT

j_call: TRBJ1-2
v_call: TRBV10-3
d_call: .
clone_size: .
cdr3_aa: CAISITDTDYGYTF
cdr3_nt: TGTGCCATCAGCATCACGGACACTGACTATGGCTACACCTTC

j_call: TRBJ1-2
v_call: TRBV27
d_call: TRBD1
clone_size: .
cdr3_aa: CASSRGQGHGYTF
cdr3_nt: TGTGCCAGCAGCCGCGGACAGGGACATGGCTACACCTTC

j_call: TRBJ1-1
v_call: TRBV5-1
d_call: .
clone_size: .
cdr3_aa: CASSLGQVWNTEAFF
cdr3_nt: TGCGCCAGCAGCTTGGGGCAGGTTTGGAACACTGAAGCTTTCTTT

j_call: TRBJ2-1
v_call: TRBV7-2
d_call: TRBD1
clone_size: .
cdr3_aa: CASSLNRGALSYNEQFF
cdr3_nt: TGTGCCAGCAGCTTAAACAGGGGGGCGCTATCCTACAATGAGCAGTTCTTC

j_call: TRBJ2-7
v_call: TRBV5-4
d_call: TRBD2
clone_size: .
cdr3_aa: CASSPDGRGSYEQYF
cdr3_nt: TGTGCCAGCAGCCCCGACGGGAGGGGCTCCTACGAGCAGTACTTC

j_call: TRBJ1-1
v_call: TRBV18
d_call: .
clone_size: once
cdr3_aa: CASSPIRDTYWDTEAFF
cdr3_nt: TGTGCCAGCTCACCAATCCGGGACACGTATTGGGACACTGAAGCTTTCTTT

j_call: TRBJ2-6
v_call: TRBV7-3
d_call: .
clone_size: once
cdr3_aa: CASSLGVTGANVLTF
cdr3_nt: TGTGCCAGCAGCCTAGGGGTTACTGGGGCCAACGTCCTGACTTTC

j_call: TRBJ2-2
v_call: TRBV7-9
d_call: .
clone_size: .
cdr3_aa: CASSLDGHSGELFF
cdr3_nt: TGTGCCAGCAGCTTGGATGGACATTCCGGGGAGCTGTTTTTT

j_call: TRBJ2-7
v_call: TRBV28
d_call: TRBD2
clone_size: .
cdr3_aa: CASRDGLAGVEQYF
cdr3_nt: TGTGCCAGCAGGGACGGACTAGCGGGAGTCGAGCAGTACTTC

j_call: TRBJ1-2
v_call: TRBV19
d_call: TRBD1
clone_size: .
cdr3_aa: CASSIAGTAKNYGYTF
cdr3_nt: TGTGCCAGTAGTATCGCTGGGACAGCTAAGAACTATGGCTACACCTTC

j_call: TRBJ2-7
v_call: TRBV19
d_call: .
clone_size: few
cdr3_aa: CASSIDGAYEQYF
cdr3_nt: TGTGCCAGTAGTATAGACGGGGCCTACGAGCAGTACTTC

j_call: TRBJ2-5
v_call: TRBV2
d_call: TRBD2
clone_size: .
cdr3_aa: CASSAGLAGRETQYF
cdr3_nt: TGTGCCAGCAGCGCGGGACTAGCGGGAAGAGAGACCCAGTACTTC

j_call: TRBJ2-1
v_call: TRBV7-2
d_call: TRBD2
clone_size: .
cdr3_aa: CASSLLAGGINEQFF
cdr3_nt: TGTGCCAGCAGCCTTTTAGCGGGAGGAATCAATGAGCAGTTCTTC

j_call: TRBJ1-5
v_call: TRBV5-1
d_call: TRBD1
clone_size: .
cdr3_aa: CASSAQGGPNQPQHF
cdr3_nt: TGCGCCAGCAGCGCCCAAGGGGGCCCCAATCAGCCCCAGCATTTT

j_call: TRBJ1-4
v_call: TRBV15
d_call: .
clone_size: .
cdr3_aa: CATSRDIGRNEKLFF
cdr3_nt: TGTGCCACCAGCAGAGATATCGGGAGGAATGAAAAACTGTTTTTT

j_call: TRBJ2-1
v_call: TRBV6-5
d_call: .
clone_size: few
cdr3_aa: CASSTGWHEQFF
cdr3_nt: TGTGCCAGCAGTACGGGGTGGCATGAGCAGTTCTTC

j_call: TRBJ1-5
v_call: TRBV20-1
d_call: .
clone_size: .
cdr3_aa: CSATADQPQHF
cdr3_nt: TGCAGTGCTACAGCGGATCAGCCCCAGCATTTT